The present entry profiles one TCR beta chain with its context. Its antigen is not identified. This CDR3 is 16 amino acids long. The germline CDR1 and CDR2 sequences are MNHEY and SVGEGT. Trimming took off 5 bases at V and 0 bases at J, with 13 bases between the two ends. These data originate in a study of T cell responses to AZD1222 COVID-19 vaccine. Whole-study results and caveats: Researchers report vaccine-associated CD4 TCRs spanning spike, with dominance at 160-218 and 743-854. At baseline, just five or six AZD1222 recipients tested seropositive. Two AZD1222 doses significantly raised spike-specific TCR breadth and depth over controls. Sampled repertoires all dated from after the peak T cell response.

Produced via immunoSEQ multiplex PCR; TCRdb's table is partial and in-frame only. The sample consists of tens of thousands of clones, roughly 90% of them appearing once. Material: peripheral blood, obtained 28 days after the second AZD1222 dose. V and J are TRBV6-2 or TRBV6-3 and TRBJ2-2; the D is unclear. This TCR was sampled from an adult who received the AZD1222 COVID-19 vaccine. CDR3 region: CASSPIRRTNTGELFF. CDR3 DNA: TGTGCCAGCAGTCCCATCCGACGGACGAACACCGGGGAGCTGTTTTTT.